These T cell receptor beta chains were read from a single sample in a study of identical twins. In TCRdb, the 5' RACE reads were re-called with MiXCR into one record per CDR3 protein. The table lists under 250,000 distinct CDR3 sequences, less than 8% of them singletons. These same data were also listed under a study on yellow fever vaccine responses in identical twins.

Sequencing input: memory (CD45RO+) T cells sorted from blood. All receptors come from a young woman in good health. Both conserved end residues are trimmed from each CDR3.

>TRBJ2-1|TRBV11-2
ASSNSGKGEQF
>TRBJ2-2|TRBV12-3/TRBV12-4
ASSPTSGGRPGELF
>TRBJ2-3|TRBV11-2
ASKSPLAGLTPSTDTQY
>TRBJ1-2|TRBV4-3
ASSQEEGADYGYT
>TRBJ2-1|TRBV20-1
SAETSGFSYNEQF
>TRBJ2-1|TRBV20-1
SATWGGNEQF
>TRBJ2-3|TRBV20-1
SARGLPGADTQY
>TRBJ2-5|TRBV6-5
ASTSRAAGRETQY
>TRBJ2-1|TRBV4-3
ASSQVTSGRVNEQF
>TRBJ2-7|TRBV18
DSSPGTRGYEQY
>TRBJ2-5|TRBV4-2
ASSPGTSADVSRETQY
>TRBJ1-1|TRBV20-1
SARLEGGTEAF
>TRBJ2-1|TRBV7-9
ASSKGQGALYEQF
>TRBJ2-7|TRBV28
ASSLGGTGGHEQY
>TRBJ1-4|TRBV6-2/TRBV6-3
ASRPFGWKLF
>TRBJ1-2|TRBV20-1
SARDIASGYGYT
>TRBJ2-5|TRBV10-3
AISGDRNQETQY